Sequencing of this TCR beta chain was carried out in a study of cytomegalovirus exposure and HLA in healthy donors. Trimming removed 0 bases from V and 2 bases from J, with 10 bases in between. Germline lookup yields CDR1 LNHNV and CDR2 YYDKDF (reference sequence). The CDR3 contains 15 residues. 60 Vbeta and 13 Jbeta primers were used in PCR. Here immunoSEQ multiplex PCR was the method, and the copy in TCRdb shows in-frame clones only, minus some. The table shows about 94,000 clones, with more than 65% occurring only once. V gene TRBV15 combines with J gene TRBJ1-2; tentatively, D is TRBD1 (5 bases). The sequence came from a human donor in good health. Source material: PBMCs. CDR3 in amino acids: CATSRDRGLNYGYTF. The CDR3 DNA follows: TGTGCCACCAGCAGAGATAGGGGCCTAAACTATGGCTACACCTTC.